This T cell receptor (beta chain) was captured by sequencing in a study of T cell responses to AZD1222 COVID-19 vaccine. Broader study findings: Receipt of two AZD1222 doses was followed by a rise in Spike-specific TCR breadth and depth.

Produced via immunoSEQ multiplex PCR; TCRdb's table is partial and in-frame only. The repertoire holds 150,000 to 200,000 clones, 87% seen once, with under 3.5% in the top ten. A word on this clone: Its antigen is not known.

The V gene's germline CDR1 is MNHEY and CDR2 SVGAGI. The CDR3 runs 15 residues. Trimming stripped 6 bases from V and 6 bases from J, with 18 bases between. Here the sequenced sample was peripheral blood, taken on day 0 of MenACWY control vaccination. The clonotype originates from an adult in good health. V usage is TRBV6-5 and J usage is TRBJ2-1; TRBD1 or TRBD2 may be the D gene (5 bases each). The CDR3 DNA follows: TGTGCCAGCAGGCCCCCGGGGACGTCGAGCAATGAGCAGTTCTTC. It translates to CASRPPGTSSNEQFF.